This section outlines one T cell receptor beta chain sequence together with its context. CDR1 is KGHSH and CDR2 is LQKENI in the germline V gene. CDR3 length: 15 residues. With 3 bases clipped from V and 0 bases from J, the junction kept 2 bases outside the gene matches. The data derive from a study of blood T cell repertoires in COVID-19. Study-level information: The study counted Cohort 3 donors as recovered given two negative PCRs, clearance, or symptom resolution.

As processed by the authors: Reference gene primer amplification yielded estimated nucleated cell counts. This table comes from immunoSEQ multiplex PCR, and its TCRdb copy is limited to in-frame clones, with some not included. V and J calls and clone size are copied from that table; D and trimming were computed from the DNA. The data show about 230,000 clones, 86% seen once. This receptor was taken from a woman aged 50 to 60 in a cohort exposed to, infected with or recovered from COVID-19 (not recorded which). Sequencing was done on a sample of PBMCs or T cells enriched from blood (not recorded which). The rearrangement uses TRBV18 and TRBJ1-2; 9 bases are a match to TRBD1. The CDR3 region has the DNA TGTGCCAGCTCACCGGGACAGGGACCTAACTATGGCTACACCTTC. As protein: CASSPGQGPNYGYTF. Based on the CDR3 plus reference TRBV18 and TRBJ1-2, the full variable domain is NAGVMQNPRHLVRRRGQEARLRCSPMKGHSHVYWYRQLPEEGLKFMVYLQKENIIDESGMPKERFSAEFPKEGPSILRIQQVVRGDSAAYFCASSPGQGPNYGYTFGSGTRLTVV.